This TCR beta chain was found in a study of blood T cell repertoires in COVID-19 (TCRdb year 2020). Background on the whole study: Samples covering the acute and convalescent phases of COVID-19 were provided by collaborators in the United States, Italy and Spain. The prospective study material was composed of cDNA or gDNA derived from T cells, B-cell-depleted T cells, or PBMCs. Deeply sampled blood TCRbeta repertoires from subjects exposed to, actively infected with, or recovered from COVID-19 were included in the dataset. The repertoires were made available in a free public database intended to serve as a resource for research on the immune response to SARS-CoV-2. The samples were drawn from the first 160 participants of the ongoing ImmuneRACE study and from 950 to 1,500 subjects provided by 6 global collaborators. Sample metadata almost always included a de-identified subject ID, COVID-19 status, age in years and sex. Where HLA class I and class II types were available, the types were taken from metadata supplied by the sample provider, not from assay-based typing. Broader findings and caveats from the paper: Clinical and demographic metadata were provided uncurated, with the amount varying by source and participant.

Whole blood was collected in K2EDTA tubes by collaborating institutions according to the institutions' own protocols. For TCRbeta analysis, collaborator samples were shipped as frozen whole blood, as isolated PBMCs, or as DNA extracted from either sample type. Points on this clone: The antigen this receptor binds is unknown. Per-nucleotide qualities are absent, and no much larger clonotype sits a single base away.

TCRbeta CDR3 regions were amplified from genomic DNA using the immunoSEQ Assay, a bias-controlled multiplex PCR. Under the source paper's analysis protocol: The number of nucleated cells in each sample was estimated by amplification of reference gene primers within the assay. Sequence reads were collapsed and filtered to measure the absolute abundance of every unique TCRbeta CDR3 rearrangement. For each sample, productive Simpson clonality was calculated as the square root of Simpson's diversity index across productive rearrangements. The table was pulled from immuneACCESS by TCRdb, which kept in-frame rearrangements only. Such tables lose some clones; where checked, under half of the loss comes from unresolved V genes, and the rest has no known cause. V and J calls and clone size are those listed in that table; D and trimming were worked out from the DNA. The sample contains approximately 400,000 clones, roughly 90% of them found a single time. The top ten clones comprise approximately 1.2% of the sample.

Per the germline V gene, SGHVS is the CDR1 and FQNEAQ is the CDR2. The germline V and J ends show losses of 0 bases and 6 bases respectively, and no gene match explains 2 bases of the junction. The CDR3 sequence holds 16 residues, the cysteine and phenylalanine included. Only the CDR3 part of the read is kept: 48 bases, read in frame from the first base. Sequenced input: peripheral blood. The chain was built from TRBV7-8 and TRBJ2-2; 12 of the junction bases match TRBD2. The sequence came from a man aged 35-49 years with acute or convalescent COVID-19. The DNA sequence is given as TGTGCCAGCAGCTTAGCGGGACTAGCGGGCGCCGGGGAGCTGTTTTTT. This is translated as CASSLAGLAGAGELFF.